Presented here are 18 T cell receptor beta chains from one specimen sequenced in a study of shared clonotypes between healthy human individuals. The repertoire was sequenced with immunoSEQ multiplex PCR; TCRdb's copy has only in-frame clones and lacks some. This table holds over 950,000 clones, 77% found once. Sequenced input: memory CD4+ T cells from PBMCs. Subset given: CD45RA-negative fraction. These receptor sequences come from a man aged 18 to 29 in good health. Some clones in this sample may be carry-over from other donors' samples.

Remarks on this clone: Sequence at one end of the junction differs from germline and may be a read error. The CDR3 DNA is TGCGCCAGCAGACCCCCCGGGACTAGGGGTGAGAAGTTCTTC. It encodes CASRPPGTRGEKFF. The rearrangement links TRBV5-1 to TRBJ2-1, with 8 nucleotides matching TRBD2. There are 14 residues in the CDR3. Per germline, CDR1 SGHRS and CDR2 YFSETQ.

This chain joins TRBV4-3 and TRBJ1-2; tentatively, D is TRBD1 (6 bases). Trimming left V 2 bases short and J 9 bases short, with 16 bases between. CDR3 length: 14 residues. The germline V gene encodes CDR1 LGHNA and CDR2 YSLEER. Here the CDR3 DNA reads TGCGCCAGCAGCCAACAGGCAGGGGTGGGGAGCTACACCTTC. It yields the protein CASSQQAGVGSYTF.

V is TRBV6-1 and J is TRBJ2-1, with a weak D call TRBD2 (7 bases). V lost 8 bases to trimming and J lost 8 bases, with 19 bases between them. The germline CDR1 and CDR2 sequences are MNHNS and SASEGT. The CDR3 runs to 14 residues. Here the CDR3 DNA reads TGTGCCAGCGTCACGGGGGGCACTTCGCATGAGCAGTTCTTC. Its protein product is CASVTGGTSHEQFF.

This clone was counted a single time. This chain uses TRBV19 with TRBJ2-6; 7 nucleotides match TRBD1. The CDR3 is made up of 15 amino acids. Germline V gene lookup returns CDR1 LNHDA and CDR2 SQIVND (reference sequence). Trimming removed 6 bases from V and 0 bases from J; junction bases left unmatched: 2. CDR3 nucleotides: TGTGCCAGTAGGCCAGGGGGCTCTGGGGCCAACGTCCTGACTTTC. Amino acid sequence: CASRPGGSGANVLTF.

J is TRBJ2-2 and V is TRBV5-1, with TRBD1 matching 8 bases. CDR1 is SGHRS and CDR2 is YFSETQ in the germline V gene. V dropped 2 bases and J dropped 5; count of bases not matched to a gene: 8. The CDR3 totals 16 residues. CDR3 sequence reads: CASSLDPQGATGELFF. The CDR3 region has the DNA TGCGCCAGCAGCTTAGATCCGCAGGGGGCAACCGGGGAGCTGTTTTTT.

The chain is built from TRBV6-6 and TRBJ2-7; 8 positions match TRBD1. The CDR3 is 14 amino acids. Per germline, CDR1 MNHNY and CDR2 SVGAGI (reference sequence). V lost 8 bases, J lost 10 bases, and 16 bases stayed unmatched. CDR3 sequence reads: CASGSGTGIRNQYF. DNA for the CDR3: TGTGCCAGCGGATCCGGGACAGGTATTCGTAACCAGTACTTC.

This rearrangement joins TRBV19 to TRBJ1-3; D gene ambiguous. The germline gives CDR1 LNHDA, CDR2 SQIVND (reference sequence). The V end was cut by 6 bases, the J end by 0 bases, with 15 bases between. This CDR3 spans 16 amino acids. The CDR3 protein is CASRLHGVNSGNTIYF. The DNA for the CDR3 is TGTGCCAGTAGGCTCCATGGGGTCAACTCTGGAAACACCATATATTTT.

The table lists this clone with a count of one. This chain links TRBV2 with TRBJ1-4; D is possibly TRBD1 (5 bases). Germline V gene sequence: CDR1 SNHLY, CDR2 FYNNEI. Trimming took off 8 bases at V and 0 bases at J, with 10 bases between the two ends. This CDR3 has 14 residues. CDR3 region: CASAPTATNEKLFF. In DNA form, the CDR3 reads TGTGCCAGCGCACCGACAGCAACTAATGAAAAACTGTTTTTT.

The chain joins TRBV10-3 to TRBJ2-5; D assignment may be TRBD1 or TRBD2 (5 bases each). Germline V gene sequence: CDR1 ENHRY, CDR2 SYGVKD. The CDR3 has 14 residues. The germline V and J ends were trimmed by 0 bases and 4 bases, with 9 bases remaining between them. Written as DNA, the CDR3 is TGTGCCATCAGTGAGTCGTCAGGGAGAGAGACCCAGTACTTC. Amino acids: CAISESSGRETQYF.

V is TRBV6-1 and J is TRBJ1-5; 10 nucleotides match TRBD1. The CDR3 loop spans 14 amino acids. CDR1 is MNHNS, CDR2 SASEGT, per germline. J lost 6 bases, V lost 8 bases, and 7 bases had no gene match. The CDR3 region is CASRGQGLSQPQHF. The CDR3 bases are TGTGCCAGCCGGGGACAGGGGTTGAGTCAGCCCCAGCATTTT.

The chain is built from TRBV4-3 and TRBJ2-3, with 8 bases aligning to TRBD2. Germline loops: CDR1 LGHNA, CDR2 YSLEER. V shed 0 bases, J shed 6 bases, and the junction held 11 bases outside the gene matches. This CDR3 spans 17 amino acids. The DNA of the CDR3 is TGCGCCAGCAGCCAAGATAGTAGCGGGATATCCAGCGATACGCAGTATTTT. This encodes CASSQDSSGISSDTQYF.

Comment on this clone: A much larger clone lies a single base off, so this may be a read error. The chain combines TRBV30 with TRBJ1-2; D may be TRBD1 (5 bases). Germline CDR1 is GTSNPN and CDR2 is SVGIG (reference sequence). The length of the CDR3 is 14 residues. Trimming cost V 2 bases and J 5 bases, with 15 bases left between them. The CDR3 DNA follows: TGTGCCTGGAGTACAGCGGGGGACCGGTATGGCTACACCTTC. As protein: CAWSTAGDRYGYTF.

The chain uses TRBV11-2 and TRBJ1-1; unclear D gene. V lost 4 bases and J 4 bases, leaving 19 bases between the germline ends. The CDR3 extends over 16 amino acids. Germline V gene sequence: CDR1 SGHAT, CDR2 FQNNGV. CDR3 bases: TGTGCCAGCAGCTCTAACCTACAGTCCCCTGTCACTGAAGCTTTCTTT. It yields the protein CASSSNLQSPVTEAFF.

This chain connects TRBV15 to TRBJ2-7; 8 bases line up with TRBD1. The CDR3 contains 17 residues. V gave up 5 bases and J gave up 7 bases; unmatched junction bases: 19. Germline V CDR1 and CDR2: LNHNV, YYDKDF (reference sequence). CDR3: CATSSPFRTGNSGEQYF. The CDR3 nucleotides read TGTGCCACCAGCTCCCCATTTCGGACAGGGAATTCGGGTGAGCAGTACTTC.

This rearrangement joins TRBV28 to TRBJ1-5, with D possibly matching TRBD1 (5 bases). The V and J ends lost 10 bases and 2 bases respectively, with 15 bases between them. CDR1 is MDHEN and CDR2 is SYDVKM in the germline V gene. The CDR3 sequence is 14 residues long. This CDR3 is CATRRVRGNQPQHF. The CDR3 DNA is TGTGCCACTCGCAGGGTTCGCGGCAATCAGCCCCAGCATTTT.

The V and J genes are TRBV6-1 and TRBJ2-3, with 8 bases aligning to TRBD1. CDR1 and CDR2 from the germline V gene are MNHNS and SASEGT. Trimming cost V 9 bases and J 4 bases; bases outside gene matches: 12. The CDR3 is 15 residues long. The CDR3 loop is CASADRAVRADTQYF. In DNA, the CDR3 is TGTGCCAGTGCGGACAGGGCGGTCAGGGCAGATACGCAGTATTTT.

The V and J genes are TRBV2 and TRBJ2-1, with 7 positions matching TRBD2. The CDR3 loop spans 14 amino acids. Germline V gene lookup returns CDR1 SNHLY and CDR2 FYNNEI. V was clipped by 11 bases and J by 6 bases; unmatched bases: 13. The CDR3 sequence: CASKGAGVGNEQFF. CDR3 sequence (DNA): TGTGCCTCAAAAGGGGCGGGAGTCGGCAATGAGCAGTTCTTC. Full variable domain (outside the CDR3, taken from reference TRBV2 and TRBJ2-1): EPEVTQTPSHQVTQMGQEVILRCVPISNHLYFYWYRQILGQKVEFLVSFYNNEISEKSEIFDDQFSVERPDGSNFTLKIRSTKLEDSAMYFCASKGAGVGNEQFFGPGTRLTVL.

The chain uses TRBV11-2 and TRBJ2-1; D perhaps matches TRBD2 (7 bases). The CDR3 loop spans 15 amino acids. CDR1 and CDR2 from the germline V gene are SGHAT and FQNNGV. The V end was cut by 4 bases, the J end by 3 bases, with 13 bases between. The CDR3 sequence is CASSSIRGGYNEQFF. For the CDR3, the DNA is TGTGCCAGCAGCTCGATTAGGGGGGGCTACAATGAGCAGTTCTTC. The entire variable domain, with the rest obtained from reference TRBV11-2 and TRBJ2-1, is as follows: EAGVAQSPRYKIIEKRQSVAFWCNPISGHATLYWYQQILGQGPKLLIQFQNNGVVDDSQLPKDRFSAERLKGVDSTLKIQPAKLEDSAVYLCASSSIRGGYNEQFFGPGTRLTVL.